Listed below are T cell receptor beta chains from one sample, sequenced in a study of graft-versus-host responses after intestinal transplantation. Sequenced by immunoSEQ multiplex PCR; TCRdb stores in-frame clones only, minus some. The data contain approximately 130,000 clones, around 90% of them singletons. Their recognized antigens are unknown. Sequencing was performed on unstimulated CD4+ T cells sorted from spleen or lymph node cells, taken before intestinal transplant. The receptors derive from a human donor who received an intestinal transplant. Each CDR3 is given with its conserved first and last residue. D genes are given only for firm matches. Only some rows state a clone size, as once, few, many or a class for expanded clones.

J gene	V gene	D gene	clone size	CDR3 protein	CDR3 DNA
TRBJ2-7	TRBV2	TRBD2	-	CASSYRTSGNYEQYF	TGTGCCAGCAGTTATAGGACTAGCGGGAACTACGAGCAGTACTTC
TRBJ1-2	TRBV10-1	-	few	CASSENTAYGYTF	TGCGCCAGCAGTGAGAACACAGCTTATGGCTACACCTTC
TRBJ1-6	TRBV6-1	-	-	CASSAGGAERPLHF	TGTGCCAGCAGCGCGGGGGGCGCGGAGAGACCCCTCCACTTT
TRBJ1-1	TRBV14	-	-	CASSQDWGEAFF	TGTGCCAGCAGCCAAGATTGGGGTGAAGCTTTCTTT
TRBJ2-3	TRBV28	TRBD2	-	CASSSPGLAGGTDTQYF	TGTGCCAGCAGTTCCCCCGGACTAGCGGGGGGGACAGATACGCAGTATTTT
TRBJ2-3	TRBV11-2	TRBD2	once	CASRTLAGGPTDTQYF	TGTGCCAGCAGAACATTAGCGGGGGGGCCAACAGATACGCAGTATTTT
TRBJ2-7	TRBV6-1	-	-	CASSPGHLYEQYF	TGTGCCAGCAGCCCGGGACACCTGTACGAGCAGTACTTC
TRBJ2-6	TRBV6-1	-	once	CASSEQVAGANVLTF	TGTGCTAGCAGTGAACAGGTGGCTGGGGCCAACGTCCTGACTTTC
TRBJ2-2	TRBV2	TRBD2	-	CASRGLVNTGELFF	TGTGCCAGCAGAGGACTAGTCAACACCGGGGAGCTGTTTTTT
TRBJ1-1	TRBV5-4	-	-	CASSLQEDTEAFF	TGTGCCAGCAGCTTGCAGGAGGACACTGAAGCTTTCTTT
TRBJ2-1	TRBV5-1	TRBD2	-	CASSLVTGTSGGYNEQFF	TGCGCCAGCAGCTTGGTAACCGGGACTAGCGGGGGGTACAATGAGCAGTTCTTC
TRBJ2-2	TRBV19	-	-	CATGQQNTGELFF	TGTGCCACCGGACAGCAAAACACCGGGGAGCTGTTTTTT
TRBJ1-2	TRBV28	-	-	CASSLRVYGYTF	TGTGCCAGCAGTTTAAGAGTCTATGGCTACACCTTC
TRBJ2-5	TRBV7-2	TRBD2	-	CASRGRTSGGWETQYF	TGTGCCAGCAGGGGACGTACTAGCGGGGGTTGGGAGACCCAGTACTTC
TRBJ2-3	TRBV6-1	-	-	CASSEVVDTQYF	TGTGCCAGCAGTGAAGTCGTAGATACGCAGTATTTT
TRBJ1-2	TRBV6-6	-	-	CASSFKGRIDYGYTF	TGTGCCAGCAGTTTTAAGGGGAGGATTGACTATGGCTACACCTTC
TRBJ1-2	TRBV5-4	-	-	CASSGGNYGYTF	TGTGCCAGCAGCGGAGGGAACTATGGCTACACCTTC
TRBJ1-1	TRBV5-1	TRBD1	-	CASSFGQGLLEAFF	TGCGCCAGCAGCTTCGGACAGGGCCTCCTGGAAGCTTTCTTT
TRBJ1-1	TRBV11-2	-	-	CASSLILTEAFF	TGTGCCAGCAGCTTAATCCTAACTGAAGCTTTCTTT
TRBJ2-1	TRBV7-9	TRBD2	-	CASSLDRGGYNEQFF	TGTGCCAGCAGCTTAGATCGGGGGGGCTACAATGAGCAGTTCTTC
TRBJ1-3	TRBV6-1	TRBD1	-	CASSRTGSGNTIYF	TGTGCCAGCAGCAGGACAGGCTCTGGAAACACCATATATTTT
TRBJ1-1	TRBV19	-	-	CASSPSWAEEAFF	TGTGCCAGTAGTCCTTCCTGGGCGGAGGAGGCTTTCTTT
TRBJ2-3	TRBV10-1	TRBD1	-	CASSERRTGAQYF	TGCGCCAGCAGTGAGAGAAGGACAGGGGCGCAGTATTTT
TRBJ1-6	TRBV13	TRBD1	-	CASSSDRDNSPLHF	TGTGCCAGCAGTTCGGACAGGGATAATTCACCCCTCCACTTT
TRBJ2-7	TRBV5-4	TRBD2	-	CASSLYGSGDSYEQYF	TGTGCCAGCAGCTTGTACGGTAGCGGGGACTCCTACGAGCAGTACTTC
TRBJ2-2	TRBV5-1	-	-	CASRPTVGAGELFF	TGCGCCAGCAGGCCTACTGTTGGGGCCGGGGAGCTGTTTTTT
TRBJ1-2	TRBV4-2	-	-	CASSQDTGGPYGYTF	TGTGCCAGCAGCCAAGATACGGGGGGGCCCTATGGCTACACCTTC
TRBJ2-1	TRBV5-4	TRBD1	-	CASSLVGQGGHEQFF	TGTGCCAGCAGCTTGGTAGGACAGGGGGGCCATGAGCAGTTCTTC
TRBJ2-3	TRBV5-1	-	-	CASSLFRRPSTDTQYF	TGCGCCAGCAGCTTGTTCCGGCGACCGAGCACAGATACGCAGTATTTT
TRBJ1-3	TRBV9	-	-	CASSVGTAYGNTIYF	TGTGCCAGCAGCGTAGGGACAGCCTATGGAAACACCATATATTTT
TRBJ2-1	TRBV29-1	-	once	CSVYSFYNEQFF	TGCAGCGTTTACAGCTTCTACAATGAGCAGTTCTTC
TRBJ1-6	TRBV18	-	-	CASSPRGEDSPLHF	TGTGCCAGCTCCCCCCGCGGGGAGGATTCACCCCTCCACTTT
TRBJ1-1	TRBV5-1	-	-	CASSPTGNTEAFF	TGCGCCAGCAGCCCGACAGGGAACACTGAAGCTTTCTTT
TRBJ2-1	TRBV10-1	-	-	CASSSVYSHNEQFF	TGCGCCAGCAGTTCAGTGTACAGCCACAATGAGCAGTTCTTC
TRBJ1-6	TRBV5-1	-	-	CASSPGSGSNSPLHF	TGCGCCAGCAGCCCGGGATCTGGAAGCAATTCACCCCTCCACTTT
TRBJ2-1	TRBV11-2	TRBD1	-	CASSLARFRGRYNEQFF	TGTGCCAGCAGCTTAGCTCGGTTTAGGGGGCGTTACAATGAGCAGTTCTTC
TRBJ1-2	TRBV5-6	TRBD1	-	CASSLALGGGQVDGYTF	TGTGCCAGCAGCTTGGCATTGGGGGGGGGACAGGTTGATGGCTACACCTTC
TRBJ1-5	TRBV7-8	-	-	CASSLARVQPQHF	TGTGCCAGCAGCTTGGCTAGGGTGCAGCCCCAGCATTTT
TRBJ2-7	TRBV4-2	TRBD2	-	CASSQGPGLVGEQYF	TGTGCCAGCAGCCAAGGTCCGGGACTAGTAGGAGAGCAGTACTTC
TRBJ2-5	TRBV29-1	-	-	CSVVRGLGETQYF	TGCAGCGTTGTCCGGGGGCTCGGGGAGACCCAGTACTTC
TRBJ2-3	TRBV7-2	-	once	CASSLSQGGDTQYF	TGTGCCAGCAGCTTATCACAGGGCGGAGATACGCAGTATTTT
TRBJ2-7	TRBV5-1	-	-	CASSPVVEGYEQYF	TGCGCCAGCAGCCCCGTTGTGGAGGGTTACGAGCAGTACTTC
TRBJ2-7	TRBV5-5	TRBD1	-	CASSGTGNTYEQYF	TGTGCCAGCAGCGGGACAGGGAATACCTACGAGCAGTACTTC